This TCR beta chain was recovered during a study of beta chain features in type 1 diabetes. In the study overall: The patient and healthy donor groups were comparable for age, gender and cell yields. All samples together contributed 100 million to 120 million sorted cells for examination.

This clone showed up just a few times. V shed 4 bases, J shed 9 bases, and the junction held 12 bases outside the gene matches. The germline gives CDR1 SEHNR, CDR2 FQNEAQ (reference sequence). CDR3 length equals 16 residues. Sampling consisted of one heparinised blood draw per donor, averaging around 120 mL. Since all of the isolated RNA was reverse transcribed, expressed TCRB transcripts were what got sequenced. TCRdb keeps only in-frame clones here, not all; method: immunoSEQ multiplex PCR. The sample records hundreds of thousands of clones, around 15% being singletons. This clonotype was sampled from a man aged 25-45 years in good health. The V gene is TRBV7-9, the J gene TRBJ2-1; TRBD2 matches at 10 bases. Source material: central memory CD4+ T cells from blood. The CDR3 sequence is CASSYPTAGGPGEQFF. DNA for the CDR3: TGTGCCAGCAGCTATCCGACAGCGGGAGGGCCGGGTGAGCAGTTCTTC.